The subject of this entry is one TCR beta chain. Its specificity is unknown. The data were obtained in a study of monozygotic twins with inflammatory bowel disease. Study conclusions and caveats: In the analysis, different T cell subtypes could not be told apart.

In germline, CDR1 is SGHRS, CDR2 YFSETQ. There are 14 residues in the CDR3. Each UMI, carrying a 6-nucleotide sample barcode, came from template switching. TCRalpha and TCRbeta cDNA was put through two nested PCRs of approximately 17 and 9 cycles. TCRdb re-analyzed the 5' RACE reads; it lists each CDR3 protein once, without DNA. The specimen's table records just over 300,000 distinct CDR3 sequences. Sequencing input: blood. V is TRBV5-1 and J is TRBJ1-1; TCRdb returns TRBD1, unconfirmable since there is no DNA. This receptor was obtained from a human donor with ulcerative colitis or Crohn's disease, or a healthy co-twin of an affected twin (not recorded which). CDR3 loop: CASSLGYGGTEAFF.